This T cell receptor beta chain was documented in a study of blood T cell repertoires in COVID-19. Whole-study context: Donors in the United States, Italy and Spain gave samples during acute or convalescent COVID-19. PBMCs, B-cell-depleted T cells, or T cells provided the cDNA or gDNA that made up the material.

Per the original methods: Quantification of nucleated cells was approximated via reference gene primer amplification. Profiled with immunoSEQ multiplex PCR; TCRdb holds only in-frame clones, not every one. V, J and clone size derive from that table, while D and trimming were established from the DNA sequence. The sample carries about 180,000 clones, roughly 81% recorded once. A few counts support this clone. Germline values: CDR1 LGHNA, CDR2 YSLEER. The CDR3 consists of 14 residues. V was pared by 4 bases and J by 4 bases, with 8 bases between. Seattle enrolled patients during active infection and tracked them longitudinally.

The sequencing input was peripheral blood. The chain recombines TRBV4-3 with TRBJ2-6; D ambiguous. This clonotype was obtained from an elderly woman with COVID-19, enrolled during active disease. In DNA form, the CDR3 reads TGCGCCAGCAGCCCCGGGTTAGGGGCCAACGTCCTGACTTTC. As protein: CASSPGLGANVLTF.